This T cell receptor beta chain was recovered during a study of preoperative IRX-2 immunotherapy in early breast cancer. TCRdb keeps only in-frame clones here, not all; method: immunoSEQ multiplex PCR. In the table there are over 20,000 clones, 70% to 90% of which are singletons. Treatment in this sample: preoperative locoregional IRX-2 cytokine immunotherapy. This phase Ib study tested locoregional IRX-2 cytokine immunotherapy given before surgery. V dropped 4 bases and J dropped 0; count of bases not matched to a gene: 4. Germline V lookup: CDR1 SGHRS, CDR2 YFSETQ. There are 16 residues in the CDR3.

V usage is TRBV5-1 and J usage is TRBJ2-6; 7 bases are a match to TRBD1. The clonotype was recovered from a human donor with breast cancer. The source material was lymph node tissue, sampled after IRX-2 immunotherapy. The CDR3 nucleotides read TGCGCCAGCAGCCGGGGACAGAGCTCTGGGGCCAACGTCCTGACTTTC. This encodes CASSRGQSSGANVLTF.